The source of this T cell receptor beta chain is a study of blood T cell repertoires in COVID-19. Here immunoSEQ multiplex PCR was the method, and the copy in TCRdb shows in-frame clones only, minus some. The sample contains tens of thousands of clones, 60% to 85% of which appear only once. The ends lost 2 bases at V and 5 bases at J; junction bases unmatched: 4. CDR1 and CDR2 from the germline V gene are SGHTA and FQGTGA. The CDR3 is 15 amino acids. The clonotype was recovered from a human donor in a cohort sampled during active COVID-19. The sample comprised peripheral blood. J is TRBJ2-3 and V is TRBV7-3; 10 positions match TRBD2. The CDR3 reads CASSLSLAGLDTQYF. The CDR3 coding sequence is TGTGCCAGCAGCTTATCACTAGCGGGACTAGATACGCAGTATTTT.